This T cell receptor beta chain was found in a study of identical twins. Study findings and constraints: Models underestimated out-of-frame TCR alpha sharing in monozygotic twins.

This clonotype was recorded at least ten times. The antigen remains unidentified. TCRdb analysed the 5' RACE reads with MiXCR anew, one entry per CDR3 protein. Here the sample spans some 690,000 distinct CDR3 sequences, 21% being singletons. The data also belong to a second study, concerning T cells expressing NK-cell markers. That work contributes: Most of the eight sequenced donors were classified as HCMV-seropositive, and one was classified as seronegative. A few donors' CD3+CD56-NKG2C+ cells were dominated by the same clonotypes.

This TCR was recovered from a woman younger than 35 in good health. Sequenced material: PBMCs.

The CDR3 DNA reads TGCAGCGTTGTCACCGGACTAGCGGGAAGCTACGAGCAGTACTTC. Protein: CSVVTGLAGSYEQYF. The rearrangement links TRBV29-1 to TRBJ2-7, with 12 bases matching TRBD2. CDR1 is SQVTM and CDR2 is ANQGSEA in the germline V gene. The length of the CDR3 is 15 residues. Germline trimming cut 4 bases from V and 3 bases from J; bases unmatched to any gene: 7.